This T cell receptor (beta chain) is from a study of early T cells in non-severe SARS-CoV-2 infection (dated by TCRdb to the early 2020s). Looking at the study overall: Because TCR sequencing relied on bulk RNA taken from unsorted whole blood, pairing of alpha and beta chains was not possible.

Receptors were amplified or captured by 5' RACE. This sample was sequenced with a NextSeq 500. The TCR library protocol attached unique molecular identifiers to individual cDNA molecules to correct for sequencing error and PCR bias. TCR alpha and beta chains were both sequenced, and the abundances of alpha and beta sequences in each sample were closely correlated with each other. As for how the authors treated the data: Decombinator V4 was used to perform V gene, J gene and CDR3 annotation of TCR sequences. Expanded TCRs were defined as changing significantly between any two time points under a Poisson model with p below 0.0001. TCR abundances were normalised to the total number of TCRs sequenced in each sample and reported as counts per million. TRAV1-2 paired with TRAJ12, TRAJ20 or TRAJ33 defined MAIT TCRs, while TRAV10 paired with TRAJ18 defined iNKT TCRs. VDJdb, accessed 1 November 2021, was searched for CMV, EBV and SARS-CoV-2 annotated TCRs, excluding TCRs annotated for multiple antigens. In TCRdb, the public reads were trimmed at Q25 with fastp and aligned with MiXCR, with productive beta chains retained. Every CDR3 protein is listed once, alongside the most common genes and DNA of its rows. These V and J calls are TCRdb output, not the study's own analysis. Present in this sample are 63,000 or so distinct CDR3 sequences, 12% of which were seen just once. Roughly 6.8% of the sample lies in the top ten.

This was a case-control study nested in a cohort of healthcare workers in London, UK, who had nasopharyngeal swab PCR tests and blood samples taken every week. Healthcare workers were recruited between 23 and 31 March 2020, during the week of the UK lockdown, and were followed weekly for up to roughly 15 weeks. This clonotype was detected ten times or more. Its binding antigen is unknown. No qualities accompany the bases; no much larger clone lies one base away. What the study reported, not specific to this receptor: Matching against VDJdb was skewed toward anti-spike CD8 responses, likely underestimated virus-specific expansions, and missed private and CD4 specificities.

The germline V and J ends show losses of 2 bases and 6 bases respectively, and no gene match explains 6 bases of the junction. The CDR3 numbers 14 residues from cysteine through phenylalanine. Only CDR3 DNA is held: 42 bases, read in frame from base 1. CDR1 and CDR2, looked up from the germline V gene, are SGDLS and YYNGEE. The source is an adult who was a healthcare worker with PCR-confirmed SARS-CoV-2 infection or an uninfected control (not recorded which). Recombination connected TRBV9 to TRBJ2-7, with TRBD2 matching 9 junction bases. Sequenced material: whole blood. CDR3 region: CASSVSGSSLEQYF. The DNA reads TGTGCCAGCAGCGTTAGCGGGAGCTCGCTCGAGCAGTACTTC.